The present TCR beta chain was sequenced within a study of cytomegalovirus exposure and HLA in healthy donors. Points from the study as a whole: Among CMV-associated TCR beta chains, most appeared HLA-restricted in a later analysis. The study dropped some indistinguishable V segments, TRBV6-2 and TRBV6-3 among them. Only CMV serostatus was available as immune exposure information. There were several of the most significant clusters that appeared linked to common viral pathogens in a later analysis.

Researchers ran the PCR with 60 Vbeta and 13 Jbeta primers. TCRdb's copy holds only in-frame clones and misses some; the assay was immunoSEQ multiplex PCR. The table includes about 160,000 clones, 70% to 80% detected once. A remark on this clone: What it binds is not known.

V trimming: 5 bases; J trimming: 9 bases; junction bases outside the gene matches: 14. CDR1 SGHTA and CDR2 FQGNSA come from the germline V gene. The CDR3 totals 16 residues. The receptor's source is a man aged 45-60 years in good health and CMV-seropositive. V gene TRBV7-2 combines with J gene TRBJ2-1, with TRBD1 matching over 9 bases. The sequencing input was PBMCs. This chain's CDR3 is CASSESRDRVVIEQFF. The CDR3 DNA reads TGTGCCAGCAGCGAATCGCGGGACAGGGTCGTGATTGAGCAGTTCTTC. Filled out from reference TRBV7-2 and TRBJ2-1, the complete variable domain reads GAGVSQSPSNKVTEKGKDVELRCDPISGHTALYWYRQSLGQGLEFLIYFQGNSAPDKSGLPSDRFSAERTGGSVSTLTIQRTQQEDSAVYLCASSESRDRVVIEQFFGPGTRLTVL.